The sample holds many counts of the clone carrying this TCR beta chain. Antigen specificity is unknown. Making use of molecular barcodes, quantitative 5'-RACE generated TCR beta libraries. A single record per CDR3 protein comes from TCRdb applying MiXCR to the 5' RACE reads. This table holds 250,000 to 400,000 distinct CDR3 sequences, roughly 12% found once. This sample was included in a study of CD8 T cells in ankylosing spondylitis. Study results and limitations: Disease-associated clones were CD8+ and fairly uncommon in peripheral blood. From matched ankylosing spondylitis synovial fluid, disease-linked clones were reportedly recovered at significantly enriched levels. Roughly 8 highly homologous variants formed a TCR beta motif that appeared characteristic of ankylosing spondylitis blood.

The CDR3 is 13 residues long. Germline CDR1 reads DFQATT; CDR2 reads SNEGSKA (reference sequence). The germline V and J ends were trimmed by 2 bases and 5 bases, with 12 bases remaining between them. The chain couples TRBV20-1 to TRBJ2-5; D may be TRBD2 (5 bases). The source of this sequence is a female donor with ankylosing spondylitis or in good health (not recorded which). The specimen was blood, either unsorted or a sorted T cell fraction (not recorded which). The CDR3 DNA reads TGCAGTGCTAGACTCCCGACGGGGGAGACCCAGTACTTC. Amino acid sequence: CSARLPTGETQYF.